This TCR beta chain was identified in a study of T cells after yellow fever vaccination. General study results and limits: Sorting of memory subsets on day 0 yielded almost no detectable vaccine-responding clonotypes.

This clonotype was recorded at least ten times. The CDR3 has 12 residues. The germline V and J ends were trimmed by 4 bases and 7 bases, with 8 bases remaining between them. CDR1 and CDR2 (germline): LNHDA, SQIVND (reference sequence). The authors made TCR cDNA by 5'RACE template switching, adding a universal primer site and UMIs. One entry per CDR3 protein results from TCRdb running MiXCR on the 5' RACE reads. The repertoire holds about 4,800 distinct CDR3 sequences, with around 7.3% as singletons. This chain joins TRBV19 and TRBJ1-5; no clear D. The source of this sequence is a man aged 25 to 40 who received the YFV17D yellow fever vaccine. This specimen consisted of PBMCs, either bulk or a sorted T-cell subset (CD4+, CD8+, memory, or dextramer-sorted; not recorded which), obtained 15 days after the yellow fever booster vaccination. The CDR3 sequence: CASSTSRQPQHF. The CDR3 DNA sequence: TGTGCCAGTAGTACTAGCCGCCAGCCCCAGCATTTT.